Shown below are 16 T cell receptor beta chains from a single sample sequenced in a study of blood T cell repertoires in COVID-19. The data were produced by immunoSEQ multiplex PCR, yet TCRdb's version contains in-frame clones alone and is incomplete. The profile shows about 230,000 clones, about 87% of them singletons. The sample consisted of peripheral blood. The receptors come from a man aged 25 to 40 with COVID-19, enrolled during active disease.

This rearrangement joins TRBV14 to TRBJ1-6; the D is unclear. V was cut by 0 bases and J by 3 bases, with 12 bases left in between. Germline V CDR1 and CDR2: SGHDN, FVKESK. The length of the CDR3 is 17 residues. In DNA form, the CDR3 reads TGTGCCAGCAGCCAAGACCCAGCAGGACTCTATAATTCACCCCTCCACTTT. This gives the protein CASSQDPAGLYNSPLHF.

The chain recombines TRBV7-9 with TRBJ1-2, with D possibly TRBD1 on 5 matching bases. Per germline, CDR1 SEHNR and CDR2 FQNEAQ (reference sequence). The CDR3 length is 14 residues. Trimming took off 5 bases at V and 4 bases at J, with 14 bases between the two ends. The CDR3 loop reads CASSPVPGIYGYTF. The CDR3 DNA follows: TGTGCCAGCAGCCCCGTCCCAGGGATCTATGGCTACACCTTC.

The J gene is TRBJ1-1, the V gene TRBV4-1; tentative D call: TRBD1 (6 bases). V was clipped by 1 base and J by 1 base, with 7 bases between them. This CDR3 contains 14 residues. Germline V CDR1 and CDR2: MGHRA, YSYEKL. The CDR3: CASSQGDKNTEAFF. The DNA for the CDR3 is TGCGCCAGCAGCCAAGGGGACAAGAACACTGAAGCTTTCTTT.

The chain combines TRBV3-1 (or the pseudogene TRBV3-2) with TRBJ2-7; 8 nucleotides line up with TRBD1. V trimming: 4 bases; J trimming: 4 bases; junction bases outside the gene matches: 12. Looked up from germline, CDR1 is LGHDT and CDR2 is YNNKEL (reference sequence). The CDR3 contains 16 residues. DNA for the CDR3: TGTGCCAGCAGCCTTACCCGGGACAGGCAAATTTACGAGCAGTACTTC. It codes for CASSLTRDRQIYEQYF.

V usage is TRBV7-2 and J usage is TRBJ2-3; D perhaps matches TRBD2 (5 bases). Between the trimmed V and J ends, which lost 5 bases and 1 base, there was a span of 19 bases. The CDR3 totals 17 residues. From germline, CDR1 is SGHTA and CDR2 FQGNSA. The CDR3 DNA sequence: TGTGCCAGCAGCCTCCGCCCGAGGGCGTTGGGCACAGATACGCAGTATTTT. Protein product: CASSLRPRALGTDTQYF.

The chain couples TRBV5-4 to TRBJ2-1, with TRBD2 matching over 8 bases. The V gene end was trimmed by 2 bases and the J gene end by 6 bases; junction bases not matched to a gene: 13. The CDR3 is 17 amino acids. The germline gives CDR1 SGHNT, CDR2 YYREEE (reference sequence). Written as DNA, the CDR3 is TGTGCCAGCAGCTTACCCGGGATAGCGGGGCCTTCCAATGAGCAGTTCTTC. Translation: CASSLPGIAGPSNEQFF. Drawing the rest from reference TRBV5-4 and TRBJ2-1, the complete variable domain is ETGVTQSPTHLIKTRGQQVTLRCSSQSGHNTVSWYQQALGQGPQFIFQYYREEENGRGNFPPRFSGLQFPNYSSELNVNALELDDSALYLCASSLPGIAGPSNEQFFGPGTRLTVL.

The CDR3 reads CASSPRGSNTGELFF. The CDR3 DNA reads as TGTGCCAGCAGCCCTCGGGGGAGTAACACCGGGGAGCTGTTTTTT. The chain has TRBV7-3 and TRBJ2-2; possible D gene TRBD2, 6 bases. CDR1 and CDR2 (germline): SGHTA, FQGTGA. V lost 5 bases and J lost 2, with 12 bases in between. The CDR3 runs 15 residues.

The J gene is TRBJ2-7, the V gene TRBV6-2 or TRBV6-3; D is possibly TRBD2 (6 bases). The CDR3 runs to 14 residues. V was clipped by 6 bases and J by 5 bases, with 17 bases between them. Per the germline V gene, CDR1 is MNHEY and CDR2 is SVGEGT. The CDR3 protein is CASSSYWEANEQYF. The CDR3 DNA reads TGTGCCAGCAGCTCCTACTGGGAGGCCAACGAGCAGTACTTC.

This clone was observed a single time. The rearrangement uses TRBV7-9 and TRBJ2-5; D remains unclear. V was cut by 3 bases and J by 3 bases, with 20 bases left in between. There are 17 residues in the CDR3. Germline V gene sequence: CDR1 SEHNR, CDR2 FQNEAQ (reference sequence). For the CDR3, the DNA is TGTGCCAGCAGCTTGGAGATTGGAACTGCTAGAAAAGAGACCCAGTACTTC. It is translated as CASSLEIGTARKETQYF.

This chain links TRBV15 with TRBJ1-1; 9 bases align to TRBD1. After removal of 5 bases from V and 0 bases from J, the junction contained 4 bases not matched to a gene. The length of the CDR3 is 15 residues. CDR1 is LNHNV, CDR2 YYDKDF, per germline (reference sequence). CDR3 region: CATSSWTGVNTEAFF. The CDR3 coding sequence is TGTGCCACCAGCTCTTGGACAGGGGTGAACACTGAAGCTTTCTTT.

The chain couples TRBV20-1 to TRBJ1-1; D is uncertain. The germline V gene has CDR1 DFQATT and CDR2 SNEGSKA (reference sequence). CDR3 length: 12 residues. V gave up 3 bases and J gave up 4 bases, with 9 bases separating them. Written as DNA, the CDR3 is TGCAGTGCTAGTCGAACCAGCACTGAAGCTTTCTTT. The encoded protein is CSASRTSTEAFF.

The chain recombines TRBV19 with TRBJ2-5; tentative D call: TRBD1 (5 bases). The CDR3 totals 15 residues. The germline gives CDR1 LNHDA, CDR2 SQIVND (reference sequence). V was shortened by 6 bases and J by 5 bases, with 19 bases between the two germline ends. CDR3 in DNA: TGTGCCAGTAGCCGCTCCAGGGTTCTGTCGGAGACCCAGTACTTC. Protein sequence: CASSRSRVLSETQYF.

This clone was observed a few times. The chain uses TRBV28 and TRBJ1-5; a possible D gene is TRBD1 (6 bases). V was cut by 2 bases and J by 7 bases, with 18 bases left in between. Germline V gives CDR1 MDHEN, CDR2 SYDVKM. The length of the CDR3 is 16 residues. CDR3 sequence reads: CASSLGGGIVTQPQHF. Written as DNA, the CDR3 is TGTGCCAGCAGTTTAGGTGGGGGCATCGTCACGCAGCCCCAGCATTTT.

V is TRBV9 and J is TRBJ2-1, with a possible D match to TRBD1 (5 bases). The CDR3 runs to 15 residues. The germline V gene has CDR1 SGDLS and CDR2 YYNGEE. V shed 3 bases and J shed 5 bases, with 15 bases lying between them. Here the CDR3 reads CASSEAGLGHNEQFF. Here the CDR3 DNA reads TGTGCCAGCAGCGAGGCCGGCCTGGGGCACAATGAGCAGTTCTTC. Using reference TRBV9 and TRBJ2-1 for the parts outside the CDR3, the full variable domain is DSGVTQTPKHLITATGQRVTLRCSPRSGDLSVYWYQQSLDQGLQFLIQYYNGEERAKGNILERFSAQQFPDLHSELNLSSLELGDSALYFCASSEAGLGHNEQFFGPGTRLTVL.

The chain employs TRBV29-1 and TRBJ2-1, with D possibly being TRBD1 (6 bases). V was pared by 2 bases and J by 6 bases, with 14 bases between. This CDR3 is built from 14 residues. Germline CDR1 SQVTM, CDR2 ANQGSEA. The CDR3 sequence: CSVERGQTANEQFF. Here the CDR3 DNA reads TGCAGCGTTGAAAGGGGACAAACCGCCAATGAGCAGTTCTTC.

V is TRBV5-1 and J is TRBJ1-4; a weak D match, TRBD1 (6 bases). The CDR3 is made up of 16 amino acids. The V end was cut by 4 bases, the J end by 4 bases, with 17 bases between. CDR1 is SGHRS, CDR2 YFSETQ, per germline. CDR3 DNA: TGCGCCAGCAGCAATCGCGGACAGTCTAATAATGAAAAACTGTTTTTT. Protein: CASSNRGQSNNEKLFF.